This note documents a single TCR beta chain sequence. The CDR3 loop spans 16 amino acids. V was trimmed by 3 bases and J by 2 bases, leaving 19 bases between them. From germline, CDR1 is DFQATT and CDR2 SNEGSKA (reference sequence). The data stem from a study of blood T cell repertoires in COVID-19. Source study methods: Reference gene primer amplification gave estimated nucleated cell counts. Generated by immunoSEQ multiplex PCR, the TCRdb table keeps only in-frame clones and is missing some. The V and J calls and clone size are taken from that table; D and trimming were inferred from the DNA. The profile shows 70,000 to 95,000 clones, roughly 77% of them singletons.

The chain links TRBV20-1 to TRBJ1-2; D possibly corresponds to TRBD1 (6 bases). Sequenced input: peripheral blood. The sequence came from a human donor in a cohort sampled during active COVID-19. This chain's CDR3 is CSASPIAGTKNYGYTF. CDR3 sequence (DNA): TGCAGTGCTAGTCCCATCGCCGGGACAAAAAACTATGGCTACACCTTC.